The clone carrying this T cell receptor beta chain appeared a few times. The antigen is unknown. Total RNA extracted from each sample amounted to at least 6 micrograms. A second PCR, run for roughly 7 to 12 cycles, used a sample-barcoded 5' primer plus a J-beta primer mix. A minimum of 2.5 million CDR3-containing paired-end reads was obtained for each sample. In TCRdb, the 5' RACE reads were re-called with MiXCR into one record per CDR3 protein. This table has about 720,000 distinct CDR3 sequences, roughly 20% appearing once. This record comes from a study of blood T cells in healthy people across ages. Whole-study results and caveats: Donor CMV status was unknown, possibly confounding expanded clonotype changes.

The TCR sequence derives from a man aged 65 to 85 in good health. Sequenced sample: blood.

This CDR3 reads CASSQDRASQVYNEQFF. As DNA, the CDR3 is TGTGCCAGCAGCCAAGACCGGGCATCACAGGTCTACAATGAGCAGTTCTTC. The genes are TRBV3-1 and TRBJ2-7; possibly TRBD1 for D (5 bases). The DNA end is a closer match to TRBJ2-1, so the J assignment may be wrong. The CDR3 extends over 17 amino acids. Germline V gene data show CDR1 as LGHDT and CDR2 as YNNKEL (reference sequence).